Listed below are T cell receptor beta chains from one sample, sequenced in a study of T cell changes during pregnancy in multiple sclerosis. The method was immunoSEQ multiplex PCR; TCRdb's version includes in-frame clones alone and lacks a portion of them. In the table there are 80,000 to 130,000 clones, about 94% of which are singletons. The material sequenced was peripheral blood, taken before pregnancy. The receptors here all came from a female donor with multiple sclerosis, enrolled in a pregnancy study. The CDR3 runs from the conserved cysteine through the conserved F or W. D genes are given only for firm matches. Clone sizes are given selectively: once, few, many, or a class where the clone is expanded.

CDR3nt: TGTGCCAGCAGCGAGGCGGGAAATCCGCAGTATTTT
CDR3aa: CASSEAGNPQYF
abundance: -
v_gene: TRBV9
j_gene: TRBJ2-3
d_gene: -

CDR3nt: TGTGCCAGCAGTTTTGTATGGGGCGGGGGAACTGAAGCTTTCTTT
CDR3aa: CASSFVWGGGTEAFF
abundance: -
v_gene: TRBV27
j_gene: TRBJ1-1
d_gene: -

CDR3nt: TGTGCCAGCAGCTGGGGACTAGCGGGAGCCTCGCCAGATACGCAGTATTTT
CDR3aa: CASSWGLAGASPDTQYF
abundance: -
v_gene: TRBV7-3
j_gene: TRBJ2-3
d_gene: TRBD2

CDR3nt: TGTGCCACCAGCAGAGAGGGACAGGGGGTCCGCGAGCAGTACTTC
CDR3aa: CATSREGQGVREQYF
abundance: -
v_gene: TRBV15
j_gene: TRBJ2-7
d_gene: TRBD1

CDR3nt: TGTGCCAGCAGTGAAGCGGGTCTAGCGGGCGGTGAGCAGTTCTTC
CDR3aa: CASSEAGLAGGEQFF
abundance: -
v_gene: TRBV6-1
j_gene: TRBJ2-1
d_gene: TRBD2

CDR3nt: TGTGCTTGCAAACAATTTGAAGATGGCTACACCTTC
CDR3aa: CACKQFEDGYTF
abundance: few
v_gene: TRBV27
j_gene: TRBJ1-2
d_gene: -

CDR3nt: TGCGCCAGCAGTCTTGACAGGGGGGCCTACGAGCAGTACTTC
CDR3aa: CASSLDRGAYEQYF
abundance: -
v_gene: TRBV5-1
j_gene: TRBJ2-7
d_gene: TRBD1

CDR3nt: TGTGCCAGCAGCTTAGCTCGCCGGGAGACCCAGTACTTC
CDR3aa: CASSLARRETQYF
abundance: -
v_gene: TRBV11-2
j_gene: TRBJ2-5
d_gene: -

CDR3nt: TGTGCCTGGAGCCCCGACAGGTACACCGGGGAGCTGTTTTTT
CDR3aa: CAWSPDRYTGELFF
abundance: -
v_gene: TRBV30
j_gene: TRBJ2-2
d_gene: -

CDR3nt: TGTGCCAGCAGTGCCCGACTAGCGGGAAGACTAGAGACCCAGTACTTC
CDR3aa: CASSARLAGRLETQYF
abundance: -
v_gene: TRBV2
j_gene: TRBJ2-5
d_gene: TRBD2

CDR3nt: TGTGCCAGCAGCCTTCTGACTAATGAGCAGTTCTTC
CDR3aa: CASSLLTNEQFF
abundance: -
v_gene: TRBV7-9
j_gene: TRBJ2-1
d_gene: -

CDR3nt: TGTGCCAGCAGTAGGACAGGGGCCTACAATGAGCAGTTCTTC
CDR3aa: CASSRTGAYNEQFF
abundance: -
v_gene: TRBV27
j_gene: TRBJ2-1
d_gene: TRBD1

CDR3nt: TGTGCCAGCAGCCCTCCAGACCCCGGGAGGGAGACCCAGTACTTC
CDR3aa: CASSPPDPGRETQYF
abundance: -
v_gene: TRBV7-8
j_gene: TRBJ2-5
d_gene: TRBD2

CDR3nt: TGTGCCACCACCGCTAGCGGGACGGATGAGCAGTTCTTC
CDR3aa: CATTASGTDEQFF
abundance: -
v_gene: TRBV15
j_gene: TRBJ2-1
d_gene: TRBD2

CDR3nt: TGTGCCAGCCGGGGGATAGGGGATCGTGTCACAGATACGCAGTATTTT
CDR3aa: CASRGIGDRVTDTQYF
abundance: -
v_gene: TRBV27
j_gene: TRBJ2-3
d_gene: -

CDR3nt: TGTGCCAGCCTCTCCAGGGAGCAGTACTTC
CDR3aa: CASLSREQYF
abundance: -
v_gene: TRBV2
j_gene: TRBJ2-7
d_gene: -

CDR3nt: TGTGCCAGCAGCTTAACAGGGGGCACTGAAGCTTTCTTT
CDR3aa: CASSLTGGTEAFF
abundance: -
v_gene: TRBV9
j_gene: TRBJ1-1
d_gene: TRBD1

CDR3nt: TGCGCCAGCAGCTCCGCCGGGAGCTATGGAACTGAAGCTTTCTTT
CDR3aa: CASSSAGSYGTEAFF
abundance: few
v_gene: TRBV4-1
j_gene: TRBJ1-1
d_gene: -

CDR3nt: TGTGCCAGCAGACCCGACCTCGGGCTAGCGGGAGGGACCGGGGAGCTGTTTTTT
CDR3aa: CASRPDLGLAGGTGELFF
abundance: -
v_gene: TRBV7-9
j_gene: TRBJ2-2
d_gene: TRBD2

CDR3nt: TGTGCCAGCAGCCGAGGGGGGACTAGCGGGAGTAACGAGCAGTACTTC
CDR3aa: CASSRGGTSGSNEQYF
abundance: -
v_gene: TRBV4-2
j_gene: TRBJ2-7
d_gene: TRBD2

CDR3nt: TGTGCCAGCAGTCCCTCGGACAGGGGGACGCAGTTCTTC
CDR3aa: CASSPSDRGTQFF
abundance: -
v_gene: TRBV6-5
j_gene: TRBJ2-1
d_gene: TRBD1

CDR3nt: TGCGCCAGCAGCCGAGGATCTAGCCTAGCGGGAGTACAAGATACGCAGTATTTT
CDR3aa: CASSRGSSLAGVQDTQYF
abundance: -
v_gene: TRBV4-1
j_gene: TRBJ2-3
d_gene: TRBD2

CDR3nt: TGTGCCAGCAGCACTAGCTGGGGTCAGCCCCAGCATTTT
CDR3aa: CASSTSWGQPQHF
abundance: -
v_gene: TRBV7-3
j_gene: TRBJ1-5
d_gene: -

CDR3nt: TGTGCCAGCAGCCAGGGGAAGGGCGAGCAGTACTTC
CDR3aa: CASSQGKGEQYF
abundance: -
v_gene: TRBV7-2
j_gene: TRBJ2-7
d_gene: -

CDR3nt: TGTGCCAGCAGCACCAGACGAACAGGGTTCAGCTCCTACGAGCAGTACTTC
CDR3aa: CASSTRRTGFSSYEQYF
abundance: -
v_gene: TRBV7-9
j_gene: TRBJ2-7
d_gene: -

CDR3nt: TGTGCCAGCAGTGAAGGAAGGGGCTATGGCTACACCTTC
CDR3aa: CASSEGRGYGYTF
abundance: -
v_gene: TRBV6-1
j_gene: TRBJ1-2
d_gene: -

CDR3nt: TGTGCCAGCAGCTTAAGGACTAGCGGTACCTACGAGCAGTACTTC
CDR3aa: CASSLRTSGTYEQYF
abundance: -
v_gene: TRBV13
j_gene: TRBJ2-7
d_gene: TRBD2

CDR3nt: TGTGCCAGCAGTGATCCGGGACTAGCGGGAGCTCATGGCAATGAGCAGTTCTTC
CDR3aa: CASSDPGLAGAHGNEQFF
abundance: -
v_gene: TRBV9
j_gene: TRBJ2-1
d_gene: TRBD2

CDR3nt: TGCAGCGTTATGTTGATCCAGAGAGGACTCTATGGCTACACCTTC
CDR3aa: CSVMLIQRGLYGYTF
abundance: -
v_gene: TRBV29-1
j_gene: TRBJ1-2
d_gene: -

CDR3nt: TGTGCCAGCAGCCAAGAACGGGTTGCATACTATGGCTACACCTTC
CDR3aa: CASSQERVAYYGYTF
abundance: -
v_gene: TRBV14
j_gene: TRBJ1-2
d_gene: -

CDR3nt: TGCGCCAGCAGCTTAAACGGACTAGGCGGGTCCAATGAGCAGTTCTTC
CDR3aa: CASSLNGLGGSNEQFF
abundance: -
v_gene: TRBV5-1
j_gene: TRBJ2-1
d_gene: TRBD2

CDR3nt: TGTGCCAGCAGCGGACAGGGTTTGAACACTGAAGCTTTCTTT
CDR3aa: CASSGQGLNTEAFF
abundance: -
v_gene: TRBV7-8
j_gene: TRBJ1-1
d_gene: TRBD1

CDR3nt: TGTGCCAGCAGCTTGGGTTCAAGGGGCGACCTCTATGGCTACACCTTC
CDR3aa: CASSLGSRGDLYGYTF
abundance: -
v_gene: TRBV5-4
j_gene: TRBJ1-2
d_gene: -

CDR3nt: TGTGCCAGCAGCCTACCGGGACTAGGGGAGCAGTACTTC
CDR3aa: CASSLPGLGEQYF
abundance: -
v_gene: TRBV5-4
j_gene: TRBJ2-7
d_gene: TRBD2

CDR3nt: TGTGCCAGCAGTTTATCAGAGGGAATATGGGAAAAACTGTTTTTT
CDR3aa: CASSLSEGIWEKLFF
abundance: -
v_gene: TRBV28
j_gene: TRBJ1-4
d_gene: -

CDR3nt: TGTGCCAGTAGTATAGGAGGTGGTACTGAAGCTTTCTTT
CDR3aa: CASSIGGGTEAFF
abundance: -
v_gene: TRBV19
j_gene: TRBJ1-1
d_gene: -

CDR3nt: TGCGCCAGCAGTGAGTTGGGACAGCAAGAGACCCAGTACTTC
CDR3aa: CASSELGQQETQYF
abundance: once
v_gene: TRBV10-2
j_gene: TRBJ2-5
d_gene: TRBD1

CDR3nt: TGTGCCAGCCCTCTGGGACTAGCGGGAGTCGGGGAACTGTTTTTT
CDR3aa: CASPLGLAGVGELFF
abundance: -
v_gene: TRBV7-9
j_gene: TRBJ2-2
d_gene: TRBD2

CDR3nt: TGTGCCAGCAGCTTAGTGCAGGGTAATCACGAGCAGTACTTC
CDR3aa: CASSLVQGNHEQYF
abundance: -
v_gene: TRBV7-8
j_gene: TRBJ2-7
d_gene: -

CDR3nt: TGCGCCAGCAGCTTGGGGGACAGGGAGCGGGAAAAACTGTTTTTT
CDR3aa: CASSLGDREREKLFF
abundance: once
v_gene: TRBV5-1
j_gene: TRBJ1-4
d_gene: TRBD1

CDR3nt: TGTGCCAGCAGCGCTATAGACTCCGAGCAGTACTTC
CDR3aa: CASSAIDSEQYF
abundance: -
v_gene: TRBV9
j_gene: TRBJ2-7
d_gene: -

CDR3nt: TGTGCCAGCAGCGACCGGGGGAGTAGCTACGAGCAGTACTTC
CDR3aa: CASSDRGSSYEQYF
abundance: -
v_gene: TRBV5-6
j_gene: TRBJ2-7
d_gene: -

CDR3nt: TGTGCCAGCAGCTCAGGGGGACTAGCGGGAGTAGGGAATGAGCAGTTCTTC
CDR3aa: CASSSGGLAGVGNEQFF
abundance: once
v_gene: TRBV7-9
j_gene: TRBJ2-1
d_gene: TRBD2

CDR3nt: TGTGCCAGCAGCCTAGATGGAGGGGGCGCGGGGTATGGCTACACCTTC
CDR3aa: CASSLDGGGAGYGYTF
abundance: -
v_gene: TRBV7-2
j_gene: TRBJ1-2
d_gene: TRBD1

CDR3nt: TGTGCCAGCACCCTTAACGAGGGTTCCTACAATGAGCAGTTCTTC
CDR3aa: CASTLNEGSYNEQFF
abundance: -
v_gene: TRBV6-1
j_gene: TRBJ2-1
d_gene: -

CDR3nt: TGTGCCAGCCCACAAAACTCCGAGGGTAACACCGGGGAGCTGTTTTTT
CDR3aa: CASPQNSEGNTGELFF
abundance: -
v_gene: TRBV18
j_gene: TRBJ2-2
d_gene: -

CDR3nt: TGTGCCAGCTCACGATTAGCGGGAGTGGAGACCCAGTACTTC
CDR3aa: CASSRLAGVETQYF
abundance: -
v_gene: TRBV18
j_gene: TRBJ2-5
d_gene: TRBD2

CDR3nt: TGCAGCGTTGCCGGGCTACAGGCGGGCACAGATACGCAGTATTTT
CDR3aa: CSVAGLQAGTDTQYF
abundance: -
v_gene: TRBV29-1
j_gene: TRBJ2-3
d_gene: -

CDR3nt: TGTGCCAGCAGCTTAGTACCCGGGACTAGCGGGAACAATGAGCAGTTCTTC
CDR3aa: CASSLVPGTSGNNEQFF
abundance: -
v_gene: TRBV7-2
j_gene: TRBJ2-1
d_gene: TRBD2

CDR3nt: TGCAGCGTTGTGGGTCAGGGGGCCTACAATGAGCAGTTCTTC
CDR3aa: CSVVGQGAYNEQFF
abundance: -
v_gene: TRBV29-1
j_gene: TRBJ2-1
d_gene: TRBD1

CDR3nt: TGTGCCAGCAGCGTTACTAGCGGGAGGATGAATGAGCAGTTCTTC
CDR3aa: CASSVTSGRMNEQFF
abundance: -
v_gene: TRBV7-6
j_gene: TRBJ2-1
d_gene: TRBD2

CDR3nt: TGCGCCAGCAGTCAATCGGACAGGGCCCCCAAAAACATTCAGTACTTC
CDR3aa: CASSQSDRAPKNIQYF
abundance: -
v_gene: TRBV23-1
j_gene: TRBJ2-4
d_gene: TRBD1

CDR3nt: TGTGCCTGGAGTGTCTCTCGGTTATCCTATGGCTACACCTTC
CDR3aa: CAWSVSRLSYGYTF
abundance: once
v_gene: TRBV30
j_gene: TRBJ1-2
d_gene: -

CDR3nt: TGCGCCAGCAGCTCAGGGACAGGGGACTATGGCTACACCTTC
CDR3aa: CASSSGTGDYGYTF
abundance: -
v_gene: TRBV5-1
j_gene: TRBJ1-2
d_gene: TRBD1